A selection of T cell receptor beta chains follows, all from one sample in a study of shared clonotypes between healthy human individuals. Produced via immunoSEQ multiplex PCR; TCRdb's table is partial and in-frame only. This sample has 2,500,000 or so clones; less than 95% occur once, and the top ten carry more than 0.35%. The sample consisted of naive CD4+ T cells from PBMCs. The source is a young man in good health. Some clones in this sample may be carry-over from other donors' samples. Both conserved end residues are part of each CDR3. A D gene is named only where the DNA matches it firmly. Where a row states a size, it is once, few, many or the class of an expanded clone; other rows omit it.

CAMGTGGKDGNTIYF,TGTGCCATGGGAACCGGAGGGAAAGATGGAAACACCATATATTTT,-,TRBV30,TRBJ1-3,-
CASSLLGGTGGGELFF,TGTGCCAGCAGCCTCCTGGGGGGGACGGGTGGCGGGGAGCTGTTTTTT,TRBD2,TRBV7-2,TRBJ2-2,-
CASSMDKSYNEQFF,TGTGCCAGCAGCATGGACAAGTCCTACAATGAGCAGTTCTTC,-,TRBV5-4,TRBJ2-1,once
CASSYLGDSTDTQYF,TGTGCCAGCAGTTACTTGGGAGATAGCACAGATACGCAGTATTTT,-,TRBV6-6,TRBJ2-3,once
CASSSRDGTGVGQPQHF,TGTGCCAGCAGTTCCCGCGACGGGACAGGGGTCGGTCAGCCCCAGCATTTT,TRBD1,TRBV27,TRBJ1-5,-
CASSPPSGEQYF,TGTGCCAGCTCACCACCGTCAGGCGAGCAGTACTTC,-,TRBV18,TRBJ2-7,-
CASSLLGTGTNWDTEAFF,TGCGCCAGCAGCTTGTTAGGGACAGGCACGAACTGGGACACTGAAGCTTTCTTT,TRBD1,TRBV5-1,TRBJ1-1,-
CASSFGTPNNEQFF,TGTGCCAGCAGCTTCGGGACACCTAACAATGAGCAGTTCTTC,-,TRBV7-9,TRBJ2-1,-
CASSLSGRAYNEQFF,TGTGCCAGCAGCCTTAGCGGGAGGGCCTACAATGAGCAGTTCTTC,TRBD2,TRBV11-2,TRBJ2-1,once
CAIGSQGSNQPQHF,TGTGCCATCGGAAGCCAGGGGAGCAATCAGCCCCAGCATTTT,-,TRBV10-3,TRBJ1-5,-
CASSLVRYSNQPQHF,TGTGCCAGCAGCTTGGTGAGATATAGCAATCAGCCCCAGCATTTT,-,TRBV5-8,TRBJ1-5,-
CASSLRGGEETQYF,TGTGCCAGCAGTCTAAGGGGGGGGGAAGAGACCCAGTACTTC,-,TRBV27,TRBJ2-5,-
CAERTGRNQPQHF,TGTGCCGAGCGGACTGGACGCAATCAGCCCCAGCATTTT,-,TRBV30,TRBJ1-5,few
CASSLSPEQETQYF,TGCGCCAGCAGCTTGTCCCCTGAGCAAGAGACCCAGTACTTC,-,TRBV5-1,TRBJ2-5,-
CASSPPGTSGDYNEQFF,TGTGCCAGCTCACCCCCTGGGACTAGCGGGGACTACAATGAGCAGTTCTTC,TRBD2,TRBV18,TRBJ2-1,-
CAWISGVGPGNTIYF,TGTGCCTGGATATCGGGGGTGGGGCCCGGAAACACCATATATTTT,-,TRBV30,TRBJ1-3,-
CASSEDGNKQYF,TGTGCCAGCAGTGAGGACGGGAACAAGCAGTACTTC,-,TRBV2,TRBJ2-7,-
CASSLWLAFEQYF,TGTGCCAGCAGCTTGTGGCTAGCGTTCGAGCAGTACTTC,-,TRBV7-2,TRBJ2-7,-
CASSPEHPGANVLTF,TGCGCCAGCAGCCCGGAGCACCCGGGGGCCAACGTCCTGACTTTC,-,TRBV5-1,TRBJ2-6,-
CASSPDRDQETQYF,TGTGCCAGCAGCCCCGATCGGGACCAAGAGACCCAGTACTTC,-,TRBV7-3,TRBJ2-5,-
CASSRGVSYEQYF,TGCGCCAGCAGCCGTGGAGTCTCCTACGAGCAGTACTTC,-,TRBV4-3,TRBJ2-7,-
CASSLLGGREDTQYF,TGTGCCAGCAGTTTATTGGGAGGGAGGGAAGATACGCAGTATTTT,TRBD2,TRBV27,TRBJ2-3,-
CASSLARETQYF,TGTGCCAGCAGCTTAGCGCGAGAGACCCAGTACTTC,-,TRBV7-9,TRBJ2-5,-
CASRLTGLRVSPLHF,TGTGCCAGCAGGTTAACAGGGTTAAGGGTTTCACCCCTCCACTTT,-,TRBV27,TRBJ1-6,-
CASSQEGQGFTGELFF,TGCGCCAGCAGCCAAGAGGGACAGGGCTTCACCGGGGAGCTGTTTTTT,TRBD1,TRBV4-1,TRBJ2-2,-
CASSASGREQFF,TGTGCCAGCAGCGCTAGCGGGAGGGAGCAGTTCTTC,TRBD2,TRBV7-6,TRBJ2-1,-
CASSMGATNTEAFF,TGCGCCAGCAGCATGGGCGCCACGAACACTGAAGCTTTCTTT,-,TRBV5-1,TRBJ1-1,once
CASSPGPATNYYNEQFF,TGCGCCAGCAGCCCCGGCCCGGCGACCAACTACTACAATGAGCAGTTCTTC,-,TRBV5-1,TRBJ2-1,-
CASSPGQSLGTQYF,TGTGCCAGCAGCCCCGGTCAGAGCCTAGGCACCCAGTACTTC,-,TRBV5-8,TRBJ2-5,-
CASSDVLTNEQFF,TGTGCCAGCAGCGACGTTCTAACCAATGAGCAGTTCTTC,-,TRBV5-4,TRBJ2-1,-
CASSPGGASELGELFF,TGTGCCAGCAGCCCAGGGGGGGCTAGCGAGCTCGGGGAGCTGTTTTTT,-,TRBV7-8,TRBJ2-2,-
CASGLVLGGADTQYF,TGTGCTAGTGGTTTGGTACTTGGGGGAGCAGATACGCAGTATTTT,-,TRBV12-5,TRBJ2-3,-
CASIRGLVTDTQYF,TGTGCCAGCATTAGGGGGCTGGTAACAGATACGCAGTATTTT,TRBD1,TRBV6-1,TRBJ2-3,-
CASSPRSTEPSTDTQYF,TGTGCCAGCAGCCCCCGCTCAACGGAACCTAGCACAGATACGCAGTATTTT,-,TRBV7-2,TRBJ2-3,-
CASTRTENTGELFF,TGTGCCAGCACTCGGACAGAGAACACCGGGGAGCTGTTTTTT,-,TRBV27,TRBJ2-2,-
CASSPGKEVAGGHGETQYF,TGTGCCAGCAGTCCCGGGAAGGAAGTAGCGGGAGGCCACGGGGAGACCCAGTACTTC,TRBD2,TRBV28,TRBJ2-5,-
CAIRRDRGPPTYGYTF,TGTGCCATCCGCCGGGACAGGGGGCCCCCTACCTATGGCTACACCTTC,TRBD1,TRBV10-3,TRBJ1-2,once
CASSLSLGTGDNEQFF,TGCGCCAGCAGCTTGTCACTAGGGACAGGGGACAATGAGCAGTTCTTC,TRBD1,TRBV5-1,TRBJ2-1,-
CASSSDGRLNTGELFF,TGTGCCAGCAGCTCGGACGGGAGATTGAACACCGGGGAGCTGTTTTTT,-,TRBV9,TRBJ2-2,-
CASSLGGQGHEQYF,TGTGCCAGCAGCTTGGGGGGACAGGGCCACGAGCAGTACTTC,TRBD1,TRBV5-4,TRBJ2-7,-
CSVRTGVNTGELFF,TGCAGCGTTCGGACAGGCGTAAACACCGGGGAGCTGTTTTTT,TRBD1,TRBV29-1,TRBJ2-2,-
CASSSWTMNSPLHF,TGCGCCAGCAGCTCGTGGACTATGAATTCACCCCTCCACTTT,-,TRBV4-1,TRBJ1-6,-
CASSLGHVREQYF,TGTGCCAGCAGCTTGGGACATGTGAGGGAGCAGTACTTC,-,TRBV7-9,TRBJ2-7,-
CASSFSNQPQHF,TGTGCCAGCAGCTTCAGCAATCAGCCCCAGCATTTT,-,TRBV7-9,TRBJ1-5,-
CASSNPPGRPYEQYF,TGTGCCAGCAGCAACCCCCCGGGGCGCCCCTACGAGCAGTACTTC,-,TRBV11-2,TRBJ2-7,-
CASSIMTRQPQHF,TGTGCCAGTAGTATAATGACCCGTCAGCCCCAGCATTTT,-,TRBV19,TRBJ1-5,few
CASSKPGGTEAFF,TGTGCCAGCAGCAAACCTGGGGGCACTGAAGCTTTCTTT,-,TRBV6-5,TRBJ1-1,-
CASSPSSTGSAEAFF,TGTGCCAGCAGCCCTTCCTCAACAGGGTCGGCTGAAGCTTTCTTT,-,TRBV28,TRBJ1-1,-
CASRPQGGLAERFYEQYF,TGTGCCAGCAGACCACAGGGGGGGCTAGCGGAACGCTTCTACGAGCAGTACTTC,-,TRBV27,TRBJ2-7,-
CASSLEAAETQYF,TGTGCCAGCAGCTTAGAAGCGGCGGAGACCCAGTACTTC,-,TRBV7-9,TRBJ2-5,-